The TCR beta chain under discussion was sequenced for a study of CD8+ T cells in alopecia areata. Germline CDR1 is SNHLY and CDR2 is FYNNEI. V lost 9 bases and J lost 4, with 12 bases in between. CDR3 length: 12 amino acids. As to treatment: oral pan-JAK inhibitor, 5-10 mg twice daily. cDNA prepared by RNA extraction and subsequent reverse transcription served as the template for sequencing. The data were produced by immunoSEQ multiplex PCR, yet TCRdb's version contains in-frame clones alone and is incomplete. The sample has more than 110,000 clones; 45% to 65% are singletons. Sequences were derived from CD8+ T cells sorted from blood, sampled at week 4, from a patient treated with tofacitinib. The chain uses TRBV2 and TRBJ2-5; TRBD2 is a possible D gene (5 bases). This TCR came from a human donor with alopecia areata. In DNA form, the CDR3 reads TGTGCCAGTCTCCGGGGAGTAGAGACCCAGTACTTC. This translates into CASLRGVETQYF.